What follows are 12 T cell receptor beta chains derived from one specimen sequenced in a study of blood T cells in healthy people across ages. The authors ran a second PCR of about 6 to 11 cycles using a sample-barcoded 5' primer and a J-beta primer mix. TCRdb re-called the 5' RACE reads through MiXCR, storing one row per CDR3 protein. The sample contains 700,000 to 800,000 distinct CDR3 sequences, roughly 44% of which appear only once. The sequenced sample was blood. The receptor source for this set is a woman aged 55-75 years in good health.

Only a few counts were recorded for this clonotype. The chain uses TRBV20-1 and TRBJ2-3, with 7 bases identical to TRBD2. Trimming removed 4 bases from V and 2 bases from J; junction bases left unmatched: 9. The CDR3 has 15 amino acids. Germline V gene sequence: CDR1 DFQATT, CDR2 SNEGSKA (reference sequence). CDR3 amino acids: CSATRGLAATDTQYF. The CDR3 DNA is TGCAGTGCTACCAGAGGGCTAGCGGCCACAGATACGCAGTATTTT.

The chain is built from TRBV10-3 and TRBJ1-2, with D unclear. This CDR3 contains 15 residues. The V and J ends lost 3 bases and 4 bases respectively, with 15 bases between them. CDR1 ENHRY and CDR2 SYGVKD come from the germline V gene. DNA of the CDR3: TGTGCCATCAGTGATTTCTCGGCCCTATCCTATGGCTACACCTTC. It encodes CAISDFSALSYGYTF.

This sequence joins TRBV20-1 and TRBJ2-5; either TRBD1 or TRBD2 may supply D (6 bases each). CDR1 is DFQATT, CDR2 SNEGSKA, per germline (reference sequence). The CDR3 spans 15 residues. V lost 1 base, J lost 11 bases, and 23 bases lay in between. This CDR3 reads CSARATGRTYNEQYF. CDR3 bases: TGCAGTGCTAGAGCTACAGGGAGGACTTATAATGAGCAGTACTTC.

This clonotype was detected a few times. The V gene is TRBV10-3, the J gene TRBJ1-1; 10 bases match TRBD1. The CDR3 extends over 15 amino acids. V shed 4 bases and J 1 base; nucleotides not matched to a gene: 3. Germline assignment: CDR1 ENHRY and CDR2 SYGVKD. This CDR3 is CAISGTGGGNTEAFF. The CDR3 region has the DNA TGTGCCATCAGTGGGACAGGGGGGGGGAACACTGAAGCTTTCTTT.

CDR3 nucleotide sequence: TGCAGTGCTAGCGAGGACTGGGGAAATAGCAATCAGCCCCAGCATTTT. It is translated as CSASEDWGNSNQPQHF. The genes are TRBV20-1 and TRBJ1-5; no definite D call. CDR3 length: 16 amino acids. The V end lost 3 bases, the J end lost 0 bases, and 15 bases lay between the germline ends. Germline CDR1 and CDR2: DFQATT and SNEGSKA (reference sequence).

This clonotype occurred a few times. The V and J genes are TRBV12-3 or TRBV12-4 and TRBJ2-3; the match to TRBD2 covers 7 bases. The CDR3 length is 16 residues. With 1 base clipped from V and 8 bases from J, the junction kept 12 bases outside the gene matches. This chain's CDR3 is CASSLGWGGEEGTQYF. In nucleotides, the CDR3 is TGTGCCAGCAGTTTAGGCTGGGGGGGGGAAGAGGGTACGCAGTATTTT.

CDR3 loop: CASSANRVSARGYTF. The CDR3 nucleotides read TGTGCCAGCAGCGCCAACAGGGTTTCTGCGCGTGGCTACACCTTC. The chain is built from TRBV5-8 and TRBJ1-2, with D possibly matching TRBD1 (6 bases). This CDR3 spans 15 amino acids. Germline CDR1 reads SGHTS; CDR2 reads YDEGEE. Trimming took off 4 bases at V and 7 bases at J, with 20 bases between the two ends. Variable domain in full (rest from reference TRBV5-8 and TRBJ1-2): EAGVTQSPTHLIKTRGQQATLRCSPISGHTSVYWYQQALGLGLQFLLWYDEGEERNRGNFPPRFSGRQFPNYSSELNVNALELEDSALYLCASSANRVSARGYTFGSGTRLTVV.

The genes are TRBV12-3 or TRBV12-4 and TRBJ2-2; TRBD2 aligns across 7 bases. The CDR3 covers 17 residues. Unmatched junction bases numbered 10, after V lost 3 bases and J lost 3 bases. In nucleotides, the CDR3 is TGTGCCAGCAGTTTCGGTTCGGGCGGGAGAGACACCGGGGAGCTGTTTTTT. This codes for CASSFGSGGRDTGELFF.

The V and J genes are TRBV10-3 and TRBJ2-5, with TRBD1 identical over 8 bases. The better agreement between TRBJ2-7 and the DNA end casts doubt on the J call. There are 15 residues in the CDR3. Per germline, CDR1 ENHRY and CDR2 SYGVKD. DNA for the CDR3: TGTGCCATCAGTACCCAGACAGGGGTGGGCTCCGAGCAGTACTTC. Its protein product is CAISTQTGVGSEQYF.

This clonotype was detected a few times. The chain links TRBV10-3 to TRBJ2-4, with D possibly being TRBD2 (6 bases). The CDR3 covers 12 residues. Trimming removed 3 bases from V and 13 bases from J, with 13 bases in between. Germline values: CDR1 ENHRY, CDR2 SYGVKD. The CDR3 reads CAISEGGNKQYF. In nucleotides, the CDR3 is TGTGCCATCAGTGAAGGAGGGAACAAGCAGTACTTC.

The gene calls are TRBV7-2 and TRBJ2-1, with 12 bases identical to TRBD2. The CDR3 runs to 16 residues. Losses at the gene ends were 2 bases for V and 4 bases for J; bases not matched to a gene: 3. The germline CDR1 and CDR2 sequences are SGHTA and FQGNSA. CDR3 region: CASSLTTSGRYNEQFF. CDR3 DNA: TGTGCCAGCAGCTTAACAACTAGCGGGAGGTACAATGAGCAGTTCTTC. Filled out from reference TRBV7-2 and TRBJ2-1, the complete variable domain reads GAGVSQSPSNKVTEKGKDVELRCDPISGHTALYWYRQSLGQGLEFLIYFQGNSAPDKSGLPSDRFSAERTGGSVSTLTIQRTQQEDSAVYLCASSLTTSGRYNEQFFGPGTRLTVL.

The DNA of the CDR3 is TGTGCCAGCAGCTTAACGGCTAGCGGGAGCCCCGATACGCAGTATTTT. Amino acids: CASSLTASGSPDTQYF. This chain uses TRBV7-9 with TRBJ2-3; TRBD2 agrees at 10 bases. The CDR3 runs to 16 residues. Trimming at V came to 2 bases and at J to 6 bases, leaving 8 bases not matched to a gene. Per the germline V gene, CDR1 is SEHNR and CDR2 is FQNEAQ (reference sequence).